The 15 T cell receptor beta chains below all came from one sample that was sequenced in a study of CD8+CD57+ T cells in acquired aplastic anemia. Findings and limits, study-wide: Among patients, CD8+CD57+ cells displayed less diversity than the total CD4+ and CD8+ pools did.

Before being chosen for sequencing, patients had shown CD8+CD57+ cell expansion by flow cytometry. Template material for TCR beta VDJ and CDR3 profiling consisted of genomic DNA. In TCRdb, the reads were re-called with MiXCR into one record per CDR3 protein. The sample records roughly 20,000 distinct CDR3 sequences, about 40% being singletons. Their cognate antigens are unknown. The sample comprised CD8+CD57+ T cells sorted from PBMCs. Stated subset: bead-enriched CD8+CD57+ effector memory T cells from SAA patients. The receptors here all came from a human donor with aplastic anemia.

This chain joins TRBV5-4 and TRBJ2-7, with D maybe TRBD1 (6 bases). The germline V gene encodes CDR1 SGHNT and CDR2 YYREEE (reference sequence). Trimming stripped 5 bases from V and 7 bases from J, with 10 bases between. The CDR3 extends over 11 amino acids. CDR3 loop: CASSWGLEQYF. CDR3 bases: TGTGCCAGCAGTTGGGGGCTTGAGCAGTACTTC.

CDR3 residues: CASSLGWDYGYTF. The CDR3, as DNA: TGTGCCAGCAGCTTAGGATGGGACTATGGCTACACCTTC. J is TRBJ1-2 and V is TRBV11-2; D is undetermined. Germline values: CDR1 SGHAT, CDR2 FQNNGV. Trimming removed 1 base at V and 3 bases at J, with 6 bases between. The CDR3 consists of 13 residues.

The table lists this clonotype with a count of one. The genes are TRBV6-4 and TRBJ1-1; 9 bases are a match to TRBD1. Per the germline V gene, CDR1 is MRHNA and CDR2 is SNTAGT. With 7 bases clipped from V and 10 bases from J, the junction kept 13 bases outside the gene matches. CDR3 length equals 14 residues. The CDR3 is CASTPTPGTGRAFF. In DNA form, the CDR3 reads TGTGCCAGCACCCCTACCCCCGGGACAGGGAGAGCTTTCTTT.

CDR3 in DNA: TGTGCCAGCACCACTCTGAACCCTCGACTAGCGAGGAATGAGCAGTTCTTC. This sequence encodes CASTTLNPRLARNEQFF. J is TRBJ2-1 and V is TRBV2, with 8 bases lining up with TRBD2. CDR3 length: 17 residues. V lost 7 bases, J lost 7 bases, and 18 bases stayed unmatched. CDR1 is SNHLY and CDR2 is FYNNEI in the germline V gene.

This clonotype was found a few times. The chain links TRBV12-3 or TRBV12-4 to TRBJ2-7; TRBD1 aligns across 10 bases. CDR3 length equals 14 residues. V gave up 5 bases and J gave up 6 bases; unmatched junction bases: 7. Here the CDR3 reads CASSDRQGASEQYF. As DNA, the CDR3 is TGTGCCAGCAGTGACAGACAGGGGGCGAGCGAGCAGTACTTC.

V is TRBV7-2 and J is TRBJ2-7; TRBD1 or TRBD2 may be the D gene (6 bases each). Per the germline V gene, CDR1 is SGHTA and CDR2 is FQGNSA. The V and J ends lost 8 bases and 2 bases respectively, with 16 bases between them. The CDR3 length is 14 residues. The CDR3 loop reads CASSQGGKTYEQYF. Written as DNA, the CDR3 is TGTGCCAGCTCCCAAGGGGGGAAGACCTACGAGCAGTACTTC.

V gene TRBV2 combines with J gene TRBJ2-5, with TRBD1 matching over 8 bases. The germline gives CDR1 SNHLY, CDR2 FYNNEI. This CDR3 region has 15 residues. J gave up 5 bases and V 1 base, and 6 bases lay outside the gene matches. Here the CDR3 DNA reads TGTGCCAGCAGTGAAGTTAGGACAGGGTGGGAGACCCAGTACTTC. This gives the protein CASSEVRTGWETQYF.

J is TRBJ2-1 and V is TRBV7-3; 9 positions match TRBD2. CDR3 length: 16 residues. Germline trimming cut 3 bases from V and 6 bases from J; bases unmatched to any gene: 9. CDR1 is SGHTA, CDR2 FQGTGA, per germline. CDR3 bases: TGTGCCAGCAGCTTTTCATCGCGGGGGGGCCTCAATGAGCAGTTCTTC. Translation gives CASSFSSRGGLNEQFF.

This sequence joins TRBV7-9 and TRBJ2-1; unclear D gene. The V end lost 5 bases, the J end lost 10 bases, and 27 bases lay between the germline ends. Germline V gives CDR1 SEHNR, CDR2 FQNEAQ (reference sequence). The CDR3 length is 17 residues. DNA for the CDR3: TGTGCCAGCAGCCCGCGCCGCCCCGGCCCCATCCCCCACGAGCAGTTCTTC. This encodes CASSPRRPGPIPHEQFF.

Note on this clonotype: Germline and junction disagree at one end, which may indicate a read error. The chain carries TRBV7-7 and TRBJ1-1; D is unclear. The CDR3 loop spans 13 amino acids. Germline CDR1 SSHAT, CDR2 FNYEAQ (reference sequence). In DNA, the CDR3 is TGTGCTAGCAGCCAGACAAGGAACACTGAAGCTTTCTTT. Encoded protein: CASSQTRNTEAFF. The full variable domain, rest sourced from reference TRBV7-7 and TRBJ1-1, is GAGVSQSPRYKVTKRGQDVTLRCDPISSHATLYWYQQALGQGPEFLTYFNYEAQPDKSGLPSDRFSAERPEGSISTLTIQRTEQRDSAMYRCASSQTRNTEAFFGQGTRLTVV.

This chain connects TRBV6-6 to TRBJ2-1, with 9 bases aligning to TRBD2. Losses at the gene ends were 6 bases for V and 5 bases for J; bases not matched to a gene: 11. Germline V gene lookup returns CDR1 MNHNY and CDR2 SVGAGI (reference sequence). The CDR3 spans 16 residues. The DNA of the CDR3 is TGTGCCAGCAGCCCCCGAGGGCTAGCGGGAAACAATGAGCAGTTCTTC. Amino acid sequence: CASSPRGLAGNNEQFF.

The rearrangement uses TRBV5-1 and TRBJ2-7, with D perhaps being TRBD1 or TRBD2 (6 bases each). This CDR3 spans 13 amino acids. The V and J ends lost 0 bases and 7 bases respectively, with 11 bases between them. From germline, CDR1 is SGHRS and CDR2 YFSETQ. As DNA, the CDR3 is TGCGCCAGCAGCTTGGAGGGGGGCACGGAGCAGTACTTC. Its protein product is CASSLEGGTEQYF.

This clonotype was found a few times. The gene calls are TRBV7-3 and TRBJ2-1, with 11 positions matching TRBD2. The junction had 4 bases not matched to a gene; V was cut back by 5 bases and J by 4 bases. The germline CDR1 and CDR2 sequences are SGHTA and FQGTGA. The CDR3 has 15 amino acids. The DNA for the CDR3 is TGTGCCAGCAGCGCCACTAGCGGGAGTTACAATGAGCAGTTCTTC. Residues: CASSATSGSYNEQFF.

The chain couples TRBV5-1 to TRBJ1-2; D is perhaps TRBD1 (6 bases). CDR1 is SGHRS and CDR2 is YFSETQ in the germline V gene. This CDR3 spans 14 amino acids. V was shortened by 0 bases and J by 7 bases, with 13 bases between the two germline ends. The CDR3 here is CASSLVEGGFGYTF. CDR3 nucleotide sequence: TGCGCCAGCAGCTTGGTGGAGGGGGGATTTGGCTACACCTTC.

The table lists this clonotype with a few counts. The V call is TRBV2, the J call TRBJ1-2, with a weak D call TRBD1 (5 bases). V shed 6 bases and J shed 8 bases, with 13 bases lying between them. This CDR3 spans 12 amino acids. Germline V gene sequence: CDR1 SNHLY, CDR2 FYNNEI. The CDR3 coding sequence is TGTGCCAGCAGGGGCCAGGGCAGAGGCTACACCTTC. It translates to CASRGQGRGYTF.